The present TCR beta chain was sequenced within a study of T cells after yellow fever vaccination. One entry per CDR3 protein, called by TCRdb with MiXCR from the 5' RACE reads. The sample includes about 240,000 distinct CDR3 sequences, about 7% of them seen just once. The CDR3 covers 18 residues. Germline CDR1 is SEHNR and CDR2 is FQNEAQ (reference sequence). V shed 2 bases, J shed 7 bases, and the junction held 10 bases outside the gene matches. This clonotype was seen at least ten times. The antigen is undetermined. Study-wide results and caveats: Reappearing after the booster were most of the clones from primary vaccination (96% CD4, 88% CD8). Faster peaking, at day 5 versus 15, marked a secondary response that was weaker. A minor fraction of clonotypes spanned both CD4 and CD8 compartments.

The rearrangement joins TRBV7-9 to TRBJ2-1; 14 bases align to TRBD2. The sample here was CD4+ T cells sorted from PBMCs, taken 15 days after the yellow fever booster vaccination. The sequence was collected from a man aged 25 to 40 who received the YFV17D yellow fever vaccine. CDR3 residues: CASSLPIRLAGGRNEQFF. CDR3 DNA: TGTGCCAGCAGCTTACCCATCCGACTAGCGGGAGGGCGGAATGAGCAGTTCTTC.